A single sample is the source of the 22 T cell receptor beta chains below, sequenced in a study of T cells after yellow fever vaccination. TCRdb ran MiXCR on the 5' RACE reads and lists one entry per CDR3 protein. The top ten hold 15% to 20% of the sample, which has about 350,000 distinct CDR3 sequences, roughly 7.5% seen once. Sequenced here: PBMCs, sampled roughly 45 days after the first yellow fever vaccination. These receptors were taken from a man younger than 35 who received the YFV17D yellow fever vaccine.

The CDR3 DNA sequence: TGTGCCAGCAGTTTACCCGGCAGAAATGGCTACACCTTC. Translated, it gives CASSLPGRNGYTF. This chain connects TRBV12-3 or TRBV12-4 to TRBJ1-2; D is ambiguous. This CDR3 is built from 13 residues. Trimming stripped 2 bases from V and 6 bases from J, with 10 bases between.

This clonotype was counted many times. CDR3 sequence reads: CASSLARALTYNEQFF. Written as DNA, the CDR3 is TGTGCCAGCAGCTTAGCACGGGCTCTGACCTACAATGAGCAGTTCTTC. The chain combines TRBV7-9 with TRBJ2-1, with D unresolved. CDR1 SEHNR and CDR2 FQNEAQ come from the germline V gene (reference sequence). Between the trimmed V and J ends, which lost 0 bases and 2 bases, there was a span of 11 bases. This CDR3 has 16 amino acids.

The chain carries TRBV30 and TRBJ1-2; D not certain. Germline V gives CDR1 GTSNPN, CDR2 SVGIG (reference sequence). The germline V and J ends were trimmed by 1 base and 4 bases, with 16 bases remaining between them. This CDR3 spans 15 amino acids. As DNA, the CDR3 is TGTGCCTGGAGTGAATGGTCCGCTCTCTTCTATGGCTACACCTTC. Translating gives CAWSEWSALFYGYTF.

This clonotype was seen more than once but under ten times. An end of the junction differs from the germline gene, which may be a read error. The CDR3 region has the DNA TGTGCCTGCAGTTTAGCGCTGGGACAGCACTCTGGGGCCAACGTCCTGACTTTC. Protein product: CACSLALGQHSGANVLTF. The chain employs TRBV12-3 or TRBV12-4 and TRBJ2-6; 7 bases are a match to TRBD1. This CDR3 is 18 amino acids long.

This chain links TRBV5-4 with TRBJ1-5; maybe TRBD1 (6 bases). Trimming left V 0 bases short and J 4 bases short, with 11 bases between. CDR1 is SGHNT and CDR2 is YYREEE in the germline V gene (reference sequence). This CDR3 is built from 15 residues. CDR3 sequence (DNA): TGTGCCAGCAGCTTGGGAGGGACACAGAATCAGCCCCAGCATTTT. This sequence encodes CASSLGGTQNQPQHF.

This clonotype occurred a few times. V gene TRBV7-9 combines with J gene TRBJ1-6; a weak D match, TRBD1 (6 bases). V was clipped by 6 bases and J by 6 bases, with 15 bases between them. The CDR3 runs 15 residues. The germline gives CDR1 SEHNR, CDR2 FQNEAQ (reference sequence). In nucleotides, the CDR3 is TGTGCCAGCAGTCCCAGGGGCCCTCGTAATTCACCCCTCCACTTT. Translation gives CASSPRGPRNSPLHF.

In its sample, this clonotype was seen a few times. This chain joins TRBV4-3 and TRBJ1-3; D gene ambiguous. From germline, CDR1 is LGHNA and CDR2 YSLEER. The CDR3 extends over 14 amino acids. Trimming cost V 0 bases and J 2 bases, with 5 bases left between them. The CDR3 nucleotides read TGCGCCAGCAGCCAAGAAGTGACTGGAAACACCATATATTTT. As protein: CASSQEVTGNTIYF.

The sample holds many counts of this clonotype. This rearrangement joins TRBV5-5 to TRBJ2-6, with unresolved D. Trimming cost V 2 bases and J 0 bases, with 9 bases left between them. The V gene's germline CDR1 is SGHKS and CDR2 YYEKEE (reference sequence). The CDR3 loop spans 16 amino acids. DNA of the CDR3: TGTGCCAGCAGCTTCCTTGGGAACTCTGGGGCCAACGTCCTGACTTTC. The encoded protein is CASSFLGNSGANVLTF. The entire variable domain, with the rest obtained from reference TRBV5-5 and TRBJ2-6, is as follows: DAGVTQSPTHLIKTRGQQVTLRCSPISGHKSVSWYQQVLGQGPQFIFQYYEKEERGRGNFPDRFSARQFPNYSSELNVNALLLGDSALYLCASSFLGNSGANVLTFGAGSRLTVL.

This clonotype is labeled as large. V gene TRBV7-2 combines with J gene TRBJ1-1, with 7 bases aligning to TRBD1. This CDR3 spans 14 amino acids. Germline CDR1 and CDR2: SGHTA and FQGNSA. V lost 1 base and J lost 4; bases outside the gene matches: 3. The CDR3 region is CASSLGSGGTEAFF. CDR3 DNA sequence: TGTGCCAGCAGCTTAGGGTCAGGGGGCACTGAAGCTTTCTTT.

The chain links TRBV7-2 to TRBJ2-7; TRBD2 agrees at 13 bases. This CDR3 comprises 16 residues. Losses at the gene ends were 5 bases for V and 2 bases for J; bases not matched to a gene: 6. Germline V lookup: CDR1 SGHTA, CDR2 FQGNSA. This chain's CDR3 is CASSAYGTSGAYEQYF. CDR3 in DNA: TGTGCCAGCAGCGCCTATGGGACTAGCGGGGCCTACGAGCAGTACTTC.

This clonotype occurred a few times. V gene TRBV5-1 combines with J gene TRBJ2-1; TRBD2 might be the D (5 bases). This CDR3 is built from 16 residues. CDR1 and CDR2 from the germline V gene are SGHRS and YFSETQ. Trimming took off 3 bases at V and 3 bases at J, with 16 bases between the two ends. The CDR3 loop reads CASSWGSSGGYNEQFF. Written as DNA, the CDR3 is TGCGCCAGCAGCTGGGGTAGCTCAGGAGGCTACAATGAGCAGTTCTTC.

In its sample, this clonotype was seen a few times. The V and J genes are TRBV4-1 and TRBJ2-5; TRBD2 agrees at 12 bases. Germline assignment: CDR1 MGHRA and CDR2 YSYEKL. The trim removed 2 bases at V and 6 bases at J, leaving 1 base unmatched. The CDR3 has 14 residues. The CDR3 here is CASSQTSGGKTQYF. The CDR3 DNA is TGCGCCAGCAGCCAAACTAGCGGGGGGAAGACCCAGTACTTC.

This clonotype was detected only a few times. The V call is TRBV7-2, the J call TRBJ2-4, with D unclear. The CDR3 consists of 13 residues. The V and J ends lost 3 bases and 7 bases respectively, with 10 bases between them. In germline, CDR1 is SGHTA, CDR2 FQGNSA. The CDR3, as DNA: TGTGCCAGCAGCTTTGCCCTTCCGAACATTCAGTACTTC. Its translation: CASSFALPNIQYF.

The chain employs TRBV20-1 and TRBJ1-2, with D hard to call. The CDR3 runs to 13 residues. Trimming removed 0 bases at V and 4 bases at J, with 9 bases between. Germline V lookup: CDR1 DFQATT, CDR2 SNEGSKA (reference sequence). As DNA, the CDR3 is TGCAGTGCTAGAGAAAACAGTGGCTATGGCTACACCTTC. It codes for CSARENSGYGYTF.

The chain uses TRBV29-1 and TRBJ2-7; maybe TRBD1 (6 bases). The germline V gene has CDR1 SQVTM and CDR2 ANQGSEA. Trimming left V 7 bases short and J 3 bases short, with 13 bases between. This CDR3 spans 12 amino acids. Here the CDR3 reads CSAGDAYYEQYV. The CDR3 coding sequence is TGCAGCGCAGGGGACGCCTACTACGAGCAGTACGTC.

V usage is TRBV6-2 or TRBV6-3 and J usage is TRBJ2-5; D uncertain. V was cut by 0 bases and J by 4 bases, with 9 bases left in between. This CDR3 is built from 14 residues. Germline CDR1 is MNHEY and CDR2 is SVGEGT. CDR3 residues: CASSYSVGSETQYF. Here the CDR3 DNA reads TGTGCCAGCAGTTACTCGGTGGGGTCAGAGACCCAGTACTTC.

Many counts were recorded for this clonotype. V usage is TRBV4-1 and J usage is TRBJ2-3; no definite D call. The V end was cut by 1 base, the J end by 7 bases, with 6 bases between. The germline V gene has CDR1 MGHRA and CDR2 YSYEKL. This CDR3 is built from 12 residues. As DNA, the CDR3 is TGCGCCAGCAGCCAAGTGTTAAATACGCAGTATTTT. It specifies CASSQVLNTQYF.

In its sample, this clonotype was seen a few times. The chain employs TRBV3-1 and TRBJ2-1; D ambiguous. The ends were cut back, 3 bases at V and 3 bases at J, with 9 bases in the middle. CDR1 is LGHDT and CDR2 is YNNKEL in the germline V gene (reference sequence). The CDR3 sequence is 14 residues long. The DNA for the CDR3 is TGTGCCAGCAGCCATCTAGGGTTCTACAATGAGCAGTTCTTC. This gives the protein CASSHLGFYNEQFF.

This sequence joins TRBV19 and TRBJ2-7, with D tentatively TRBD1 or TRBD2 (5 bases each). V shed 5 bases and J shed 0 bases, with 14 bases lying between them. The germline V gene has CDR1 LNHDA and CDR2 SQIVND (reference sequence). The CDR3 length is 15 residues. The CDR3 sequence: CASSRYRDPSYEQYF. The CDR3 DNA sequence: TGTGCCAGTAGTCGATACCGGGACCCCTCCTACGAGCAGTACTTC.

The CDR3 DNA sequence: TGTGCCACCAGCGGAAATAGCAATCAGCCCCAGCATTTT. Protein product: CATSGNSNQPQHF. The chain combines TRBV24-1 with TRBJ1-5, with D hard to call. Germline CDR1 KGHDR, CDR2 SFDVKD. V gave up 7 bases and J gave up 0 bases, with 6 bases separating them. The CDR3 is made up of 13 amino acids.

The sample holds a few counts of this clonotype. The V call is TRBV7-2, the J call TRBJ1-5, with D uncertain. There are 16 residues in the CDR3. V lost 5 bases, J lost 1 base, and 15 bases lay in between. Per the germline V gene, CDR1 is SGHTA and CDR2 is FQGNSA. CDR3 sequence reads: CASSERWEWSNQPQHF. The CDR3 DNA follows: TGTGCCAGCAGCGAAAGGTGGGAGTGGAGCAATCAGCCCCAGCATTTT. Complete variable domain (other parts from reference TRBV7-2 and TRBJ1-5): GAGVSQSPSNKVTEKGKDVELRCDPISGHTALYWYRQSLGQGLEFLIYFQGNSAPDKSGLPSDRFSAERTGGSVSTLTIQRTQQEDSAVYLCASSERWEWSNQPQHFGDGTRLSIL.

V and J are TRBV12-3 or TRBV12-4 and TRBJ1-1, with D tentatively TRBD1 (5 bases). CDR3 length: 13 residues. Trimming removed 8 bases from V and 0 bases from J, with 10 bases in between. CDR3 sequence reads: CASLGGVNTEAFF. The CDR3, as DNA: TGTGCCAGCCTGGGGGGGGTGAACACTGAAGCTTTCTTT.